The rows below give T cell receptor beta chains drawn from one sample of a study of regulatory T cells in long-lasting Graves disease. Via MiXCR, TCRdb re-called the multiplex PCR reads, giving one row per CDR3 protein. The sample yields fewer than 550,000 distinct CDR3 sequences, about 16% seen once. These data were likewise used in another study, on T cells in Graves' hyperthyroidism and ophthalmopathy.

Here the sequenced sample was peripheral blood mononuclear cells (PBMCs), taken at new diagnosis, from a patient treated with antithyroid drugs. All receptors derive from a woman aged 35-65 years with Graves disease. CDR3s include the opening cysteine and the closing phenylalanine or tryptophan. The order of the fields is J gene, V gene, clone size, D gene, CDR3 protein, CDR3 DNA. The D gene is left open where the match is weak. A row's size may be missing; if present it is once, few, many or a size class.

TRBJ1-1,TRBV5-5,few,NA,CASSLDWGRENTEAFF,TGTGCCAGCAGCTTGGACTGGGGACGGGAGAACACTGAAGCTTTCTTT
TRBJ1-4,TRBV13,few,NA,CASSLARPGEKLFF,TGTGCCAGCAGCTTAGCCCGGCCCGGCGAAAAACTGTTTTTT
TRBJ1-2,TRBV3-1,NA,NA,CASRPIRRDTYGYTF,TGTGCCAGCAGGCCTATAAGACGGGATACCTATGGCTACACCTTC
TRBJ2-3,TRBV10-2,NA,NA,CASSDKLGTDTQYF,TGCGCCAGCAGCGACAAGCTCGGCACAGATACGCAGTATTTT
TRBJ1-1,TRBV19,many,NA,CASSIVPGNTEAFF,TGTGCCAGTAGTATAGTTCCGGGAAACACTGAAGCTTTCTTT
TRBJ2-2,TRBV28,NA,NA,CASSQTNTGELFF,TGTGCCAGCAGCCAAACGAACACCGGGGAGCTGTTTTTT
TRBJ2-5,TRBV27,few,NA,CASSSELGETQYF,TGTGCCAGCAGTTCTGAGCTCGGGGAGACCCAGTACTTC
TRBJ2-7,TRBV7-8,many,TRBD2,CASSTTSGGPVEQYF,TGTGCCAGCAGCACGACTAGCGGGGGGCCGGTCGAGCAGTACTTC
TRBJ1-4,TRBV28,NA,NA,CASSLGGPYEKLFF,TGTGCCAGCAGTTTAGGGGGACCCTATGAAAAACTGTTTTTT
TRBJ2-3,TRBV12-3/TRBV12-4,many,NA,CASSRRLSTDTQYF,TGTGCCAGCAGCCGTAGACTAAGCACAGATACGCAGTATTTT
TRBJ2-4,TRBV5-6,NA,TRBD2,CASSGVLVAGGAKNIQYF,TGTGCCAGCAGCGGGGTCCTGGTAGCGGGGGGAGCCAAAAACATTCAGTACTTC
TRBJ2-5,TRBV5-7,many,TRBD1,CASSLLGQKPEETQYF,TGTGCCAGCAGCTTGTTGGGACAGAAGCCGGAAGAGACCCAGTACTTC
TRBJ1-5,TRBV5-1,few,TRBD1,CASSFSGTGGQPQHF,TGCGCCAGCAGCTTCTCCGGGACAGGGGGCCAGCCCCAGCATTTT
TRBJ1-2,TRBV20-1,NA,TRBD1,CSARQDRIEDYGYTF,TGCAGTGCTAGACAGGACAGGATCGAAGACTATGGCTACACCTTC
TRBJ1-3,TRBV27,NA,NA,CAGSSRQSSGNTIYF,TGTGCCGGCAGTTCCCGACAGAGCTCTGGAAACACCATATATTTT
TRBJ2-7,TRBV11-2,many,NA,CASSSISYEQYF,TGTGCCAGCAGCTCGATCTCCTACGAGCAGTACTTC